Below are 22 T cell receptor beta chains sequenced from a single sample in a study of T cell responses to AZD1222 COVID-19 vaccine (dated by TCRdb to the early 2020s). The sample's time point, from its label and the paper: about 28 days (+/-7) after the second vaccine dose. The receptor library was made with the immunoSEQ multiplex PCR assay. In TCRdb, the immuneACCESS table is reduced to in-frame sequences with V and J assigned. These tables do not hold every clone; where another copy was compared, an unresolved V gene accounts for under half, and the others remain unexplained. Present in this sample are about 160,000 clones, 80% to 95% of which were seen just once. Roughly 3.1% of the sample is held by the ten biggest clonotypes. Source: peripheral blood, taken 28 days after the second AZD1222 dose. The receptors stem from an adult who received the AZD1222 COVID-19 vaccine.

The J gene is TRBJ2-1, the V gene TRBV5-6; the D is unclear. CDR1 and CDR2 from the germline V gene are SGHDT and YYEEEE. Trimming removed 4 bases at V and 9 bases at J, with 14 bases between. The CDR3 contains 13 residues. CDR3 nucleotides: TGTGCCAGCAGCCAAGACTTGGACGGTGAGCAGTTCTTC. It yields the protein CASSQDLDGEQFF.

The chain couples TRBV10-3 to TRBJ2-1; 9 bases align to TRBD2. CDR1 and CDR2 (germline): ENHRY, SYGVKD. V lost 2 bases, J lost 3 bases, and 2 bases stayed unmatched. This CDR3 region has 15 residues. The CDR3 is CAISEGLASYNEQFF. The CDR3, as DNA: TGTGCCATCAGTGAGGGACTAGCGAGCTACAATGAGCAGTTCTTC.

The V call is TRBV27, the J call TRBJ2-7; D call uncertain. V gave up 6 bases and J gave up 3 bases, with 12 bases separating them. Germline V gene sequence: CDR1 MNHEY, CDR2 SMNVEV (reference sequence). The length of the CDR3 is 13 residues. The CDR3 loop reads CASSYSTNYEQYF. The CDR3 DNA follows: TGTGCCAGCAGCTATTCAACTAACTACGAGCAGTACTTC.

The J gene is TRBJ1-1, the V gene TRBV25-1; no definite D call. V shed 4 bases and J shed 4 bases, with 10 bases lying between them. Germline V lookup: CDR1 MGHDK, CDR2 SYGVNS. The CDR3 has 13 amino acids. CDR3 DNA sequence: TGTGCCAGCAGTGGTATCGGGAGCACTGAAGCTTTCTTT. This sequence encodes CASSGIGSTEAFF.

The V and J genes are TRBV5-5 and TRBJ2-7; 9 bases are a match to TRBD2. Unmatched junction bases numbered 5, after V lost 4 bases and J lost 3 bases. CDR1 is SGHKS and CDR2 is YYEKEE in the germline V gene (reference sequence). The CDR3 is 14 residues long. The CDR3 sequence is CASSPPSGNYEQYF. The CDR3 DNA reads as TGTGCCAGCAGCCCTCCTAGCGGGAACTACGAGCAGTACTTC.

V is TRBV2 and J is TRBJ2-7; 9 nucleotides line up with TRBD2. Germline V gene lookup returns CDR1 SNHLY and CDR2 FYNNEI. This CDR3 has 15 residues. The V segment lost 6 bases and the J segment 1 base; nucleotides outside the gene matches: 7. The CDR3 spells CASRGGLAWSYEQYF. The CDR3 region has the DNA TGTGCCAGCAGGGGTGGACTAGCGTGGTCCTACGAGCAGTACTTC.

The V gene is TRBV7-9, the J gene TRBJ1-6, with 9 bases identical to TRBD1. Germline loops: CDR1 SEHNR, CDR2 FQNEAQ (reference sequence). The CDR3 has 15 residues. Trimming took 1 base from V and 9 from J; bases not matched to a gene: 4. CDR3 nucleotides: TGTGCCAGCAGCTTAGTTGCGGGACAGGGTTCACCCCTCCACTTT. The encoded protein is CASSLVAGQGSPLHF. Using reference TRBV7-9 and TRBJ1-6 for the parts outside the CDR3, the full variable domain is DTGVSQNPRHKITKRGQNVTFRCDPISEHNRLYWYRQTLGQGPEFLTYFQNEAQLEKSRLLSDRFSAERPKGSFSTLEIQRTEQGDSAMYLCASSLVAGQGSPLHFGNGTRLTVT.

The rearrangement uses TRBV5-1 and TRBJ2-3, with D uncertain. The CDR3 contains 14 residues. V lost 0 bases and J 6 bases, leaving 11 bases between the germline ends. Per the germline V gene, CDR1 is SGHRS and CDR2 is YFSETQ. CDR3 loop: CASSLVGSGDTQYF. CDR3 coding DNA: TGCGCCAGCAGCTTGGTGGGGTCCGGGGATACGCAGTATTTT.

This clone was observed once. This chain connects TRBV27 to TRBJ2-5, with TRBD2 matching over 8 bases. The CDR3 extends over 17 amino acids. Trimming cost V 3 bases and J 4 bases; bases outside gene matches: 13. The germline CDR1 and CDR2 sequences are MNHEY and SMNVEV (reference sequence). The CDR3 here is CASSLTPGTSIPETQYF. The CDR3 coding sequence is TGTGCCAGCAGTTTGACCCCTGGGACTAGTATCCCAGAGACCCAGTACTTC.

The CDR3 nucleotides read TGTGCCAGCAGCTTAGTTCCAGGGGGACTGAACGATGAAGCTTTCTTT. Protein sequence: CASSLVPGGLNDEAFF. The J gene is TRBJ1-1, the V gene TRBV7-7, with 7 nucleotides matching TRBD1. The CDR3 length is 16 residues. J gave up 7 bases and V 1 base, and 12 bases lay outside the gene matches. Germline CDR1 SSHAT, CDR2 FNYEAQ (reference sequence).

The chain is built from TRBV3-1 (or the pseudogene TRBV3-2) and TRBJ2-7, with D unclear. The germline V gene has CDR1 LGHDT and CDR2 YNNKEL (reference sequence). The germline V and J ends were trimmed by 2 bases and 5 bases, with 10 bases remaining between them. The CDR3 totals 13 residues. CDR3 DNA sequence: TGTGCCAGCAGCCAATTGGGTGCCCACGAGCAGTACTTC. Translation gives CASSQLGAHEQYF.

The V gene is TRBV9, the J gene TRBJ1-2; TRBD1 matches 10 bases. The V gene's germline CDR1 is SGDLS and CDR2 YYNGEE. V trimming: 5 bases; J trimming: 4 bases; junction bases outside the gene matches: 29. The CDR3 sequence is 22 residues long. CDR3 nucleotide sequence: TGTGCCAGCAGTAGCAATGTTGGGACAGGGGCTGTTGGTCTCGTCGTGAGCTATGGCTACACCTTC. Protein sequence: CASSSNVGTGAVGLVVSYGYTF.

The chain has TRBV3-1 (or the pseudogene TRBV3-2) and TRBJ1-1; perhaps TRBD1 as D (6 bases). There are 14 residues in the CDR3. Per germline, CDR1 LGHDT and CDR2 YNNKEL (reference sequence). The V end lost 3 bases, the J end lost 3 bases, and 11 bases lay between the germline ends. The CDR3 is CASSQARGYTEAFF. The DNA for the CDR3 is TGTGCCAGCAGCCAGGCCAGGGGTTACACTGAAGCTTTCTTT.

V usage is TRBV5-8 and J usage is TRBJ1-1, with D unresolved. This CDR3 is 11 amino acids long. Trimming took off 1 base at V and 7 bases at J, with 5 bases between the two ends. Germline-derived CDR1 and CDR2 are SGHTS and YDEGEE. The DNA of the CDR3 is TGTGCCAGCAGCTTGCGGGGTGAAGCTTTCTTT. Its translation is CASSLRGEAFF.

This rearrangement joins TRBV6-2 or TRBV6-3 to TRBJ2-7; TRBD1 matches 7 bases. Germline V gene lookup returns CDR1 MNHEY and CDR2 SVGEGT. With V trimmed by 0 bases and J by 0 bases, 5 bases remained unmatched. There are 16 residues in the CDR3. The CDR3 region has the DNA TGTGCCAGCAGTTACTCGACAGGGTTGAGCTCCTACGAGCAGTACTTC. It specifies CASSYSTGLSSYEQYF.

V is TRBV5-6 and J is TRBJ2-5; 10 positions match TRBD2. There are 15 residues in the CDR3. Looked up from germline, CDR1 is SGHDT and CDR2 is YYEEEE. With 0 bases clipped from V and 5 bases from J, the junction kept 4 bases outside the gene matches. CDR3 residues: CASSLAAGGRETQYF. CDR3 coding DNA: TGTGCCAGCAGCTTGGCAGCGGGAGGGCGGGAGACCCAGTACTTC.

The V call is TRBV19, the J call TRBJ1-5; 8 bases align to TRBD1. CDR1 LNHDA and CDR2 SQIVND come from the germline V gene (reference sequence). The CDR3 is made up of 13 amino acids. J gave up 6 bases and V 8 bases, and 6 bases lay outside the gene matches. The CDR3 spells CASRGQGGQPQHF. CDR3 bases: TGTGCCAGTCGTGGACAGGGAGGTCAGCCCCAGCATTTT.

The chain links TRBV13 to TRBJ1-1; possibly TRBD1 for D (5 bases). The CDR3 totals 14 residues. Germline V gene lookup returns CDR1 PRHDT and CDR2 FYEKMQ (reference sequence). The ends were cut back, 4 bases at V and 1 base at J, with 10 bases in the middle. The DNA of the CDR3 is TGTGCCAGCAGCTCATTTACAGGGAACACTGAAGCTTTCTTT. Encoded protein: CASSSFTGNTEAFF.

This clone was seen a single time. The chain uses TRBV3-1 (or the pseudogene TRBV3-2) and TRBJ2-3; no clear D gene. This CDR3 is built from 12 residues. CDR1 and CDR2 (germline): LGHDT, YNNKEL (reference sequence). V was cut by 1 base and J by 6 bases, with 5 bases left in between. The CDR3 loop reads CASSQVVDTQYF. The CDR3 DNA follows: TGTGCCAGCAGCCAAGTAGTGGATACGCAGTATTTT.

This clone has a handful of counts. J is TRBJ2-1 and V is TRBV19; D is unclear. The CDR3 sequence is 13 residues long. From germline, CDR1 is LNHDA and CDR2 SQIVND (reference sequence). Trimming took off 3 bases at V and 9 bases at J, with 12 bases between the two ends. The chain's CDR3 is CASSIAPSSEQFF. CDR3 in DNA: TGTGCCAGTAGTATCGCCCCCAGTAGTGAGCAGTTCTTC. Full variable domain (outside the CDR3, taken from reference TRBV19 and TRBJ2-1): DGGITQSPKYLFRKEGQNVTLSCEQNLNHDAMYWYRQDPGQGLRLIYYSQIVNDFQKGDIAEGYSVSREKKESFPLTVTSAQKNPTAFYLCASSIAPSSEQFFGPGTRLTVL.

The V call is TRBV27, the J call TRBJ1-1; no clear D. Trimming cost V 2 bases and J 2 bases, with 12 bases left between them. Germline CDR1 is MNHEY and CDR2 is SMNVEV (reference sequence). The CDR3 runs to 15 residues. In DNA form, the CDR3 reads TGTGCCAGCAGTTTACGTGGCAGGATTAACACTGAAGCTTTCTTT. Translation gives CASSLRGRINTEAFF.

The V and J genes are TRBV3-1 (or the pseudogene TRBV3-2) and TRBJ1-4; D not certain. This CDR3 spans 16 amino acids. V was trimmed by 0 bases and J by 0 bases, leaving 8 bases between them. CDR1 is LGHDT, CDR2 YNNKEL, per germline (reference sequence). The CDR3 here is CASSQERLATNEKLFF. The CDR3 bases are TGTGCCAGCAGCCAAGAAAGGCTAGCAACTAATGAAAAACTGTTTTTT.